The sequence of this TCR beta chain was determined in a study of cytomegalovirus exposure and HLA in healthy donors. Overall study findings and caveats: In vitro, a few CMV-associated chains proved specific for CMV antigens.

On this clone: The antigen remains unidentified.

The study ran its PCR with 60 Vbeta and 13 Jbeta primers. The method was immunoSEQ multiplex PCR; TCRdb's version includes in-frame clones alone and lacks a portion of them. Of 150,000 to 250,000 clones listed, 79% were seen once; the top ten hold around 1.6%. Material: PBMCs. The sequence was collected from a girl under 18 in good health and CMV-seropositive.

The CDR3 is CASSVNPSGRYNEQFF. As DNA, the CDR3 is TGTGCCAGCAGCGTGAACCCCAGCGGGAGGTACAATGAGCAGTTCTTC. The V and J genes are TRBV9 and TRBJ2-1; 9 bases align to TRBD2. CDR1 SGDLS and CDR2 YYNGEE come from the germline V gene. J gave up 4 bases and V 2 bases, and 7 bases lay outside the gene matches. The CDR3 is made up of 16 amino acids.